Detailed here is one T cell receptor beta chain. The clone's antigen remains unknown. Base quality data are lacking; no much larger clone is found one base away. The library relied on PCR. The sequencing machine was a HiSeq X Ten. High-throughput sequencing was used to characterize TCR repertoires. The public reads were quality trimmed at Q25 with fastp and then assembled into clones with MiXCR by TCRdb, keeping productive beta chains. One record per CDR3 amino acid sequence lists the most common genes and DNA. Recorded for this sample are roughly 9,300 distinct CDR3 sequences; about 51% of them occurred a single time. The ten largest clones add up to approximately 15% of the sample. The source of the sample is a study of esophageal squamous cell carcinoma under preoperative chemotherapy (dated by TCRdb to the late 2010s). Notes on the research overall: The study profiled TCR repertoires of both peripheral blood T cells and tumor-infiltrating lymphocytes. In patients with esophageal squamous cell carcinoma, the study looked at what paclitaxel-nedaplatin chemotherapy did to T-cell receptor repertoires. About 5 patients with primary esophageal squamous cell carcinoma made up the cohort. Repertoires were compared between samples taken before and after paclitaxel-nedaplatin therapy.

The sample's time point label is to be understood as: after preoperative PTX-NDP chemotherapy. Before surgery, patients were given paclitaxel-nedaplatin as preoperative chemotherapy. The paper's findings and limits, for the study overall: Clonotype frequencies shifted immediately and substantially under paclitaxel-nedaplatin therapy, and abundant clones were more likely to contract than to amplify. Post-treatment tumor-infiltrating lymphocytes appeared to be derived in part from peripheral T cells migrating into the tumor, rather than solely from local clonal changes. After chemotherapy, peripheral T cells showed a significant rise in TCR diversity, whereas tumor-infiltrating lymphocytes did not. The analysis included only four to six patients with esophageal squamous cell carcinoma, making the cohort small.

This receptor was obtained from a human donor with esophageal squamous cell carcinoma. The donor label of this sample is uncertain. Sampling was carried out from a patient given preoperative chemotherapy.

The CDR3 here reads CASSARDRGQYEQYF. The DNA reads TGTGCCAGCAGCGCGCGGGACAGGGGGCAGTACGAGCAGTACTTC. Here the chain combines TRBV6-1 and TRBJ2-1; 12 middle bases align to TRBD1. The J call could be wrong; TRBJ2-7 is a better fit for the DNA end. CDR1 is given as MNHNS and CDR2 as SASEGT, both from the germline V gene. From cysteine to phenylalanine, the CDR3 is 15 amino acids long. The retained sequence is limited to the CDR3, 45 bases, with the frame set at the first base.